These 9 T cell receptor beta chains were sequenced from one sample in a study of identical twins. TCRdb passed the 5' RACE reads through MiXCR, listing each CDR3 protein once. This sample has some 500,000 distinct CDR3 sequences, with roughly an eighth found just once. Separately, the same data were catalogued under a study of yellow fever vaccine responses in identical twins.

Sequencing was carried out using CD4+ T cells sorted from blood. These TCRs come from a woman between 18 and 30 years old in good health.

This chain uses TRBV5-5 with TRBJ2-7; the D gene is possibly TRBD1 (5 bases). V was cut by 1 base and J by 4 bases, with 15 bases left in between. The germline gives CDR1 SGHKS, CDR2 YYEKEE (reference sequence). The CDR3 is 15 residues long. The CDR3 is CASSLLGQGVYEQYF. The DNA for the CDR3 is TGTGCCAGCAGCTTGCTGGGGCAGGGTGTATACGAGCAGTACTTC.

There are many counts of this clonotype. The chain joins TRBV28 to TRBJ1-1; D unresolved. This CDR3 comprises 14 residues. The germline gives CDR1 MDHEN, CDR2 SYDVKM. Deletions cut 10 bases from V and 0 bases from J, with 15 bases between. The CDR3 bases are TGTGCCATCGGGGAGGGCGTTATGAACACTGAAGCTTTCTTT. It specifies CAIGEGVMNTEAFF.

The chain links TRBV10-3 to TRBJ2-1; 8 bases are a match to TRBD1. The trim removed 10 bases at V and 0 bases at J, leaving 11 bases unmatched. This CDR3 has 16 residues. CDR1 ENHRY and CDR2 SYGVKD come from the germline V gene. The CDR3 sequence is CATRIYRGSSYNEQFF. The CDR3 nucleotides are TGTGCCACCAGAATTTACAGGGGGAGCTCCTACAATGAGCAGTTCTTC.

This clonotype was counted many times. The rearrangement links TRBV6-2 or TRBV6-3 to TRBJ2-1, with D tentatively TRBD2 (6 bases). The CDR3 covers 13 residues. Trimming left V 8 bases short and J 1 base short, with 9 bases between. Germline lookup yields CDR1 MNHEY and CDR2 SVGEGT. The CDR3 region is CASVADSYNEQFF. CDR3 bases: TGTGCCAGCGTAGCGGATTCCTACAATGAGCAGTTCTTC.

The sample holds a few counts of this clonotype. V is TRBV7-6 and J is TRBJ2-2; maybe TRBD2 (5 bases). This CDR3 spans 13 amino acids. Germline V gives CDR1 SGHVS, CDR2 FNYEAQ. The V and J ends lost 7 bases and 4 bases respectively, with 10 bases between them. CDR3 bases: TGTGCCAGCACGTCTAGCAGCACCGGGGAGCTGTTTTTT. Translation gives CASTSSSTGELFF.

The chain couples TRBV25-1 to TRBJ2-3, with D possibly TRBD2 on 5 matching bases. Trimming removed 1 base at V and 1 base at J, with 9 bases between. Per the germline V gene, CDR1 is MGHDK and CDR2 is SYGVNS. The CDR3 has 15 amino acids. CDR3: CASSEWKGGTDTQYF. DNA for the CDR3: TGTGCCAGCAGTGAATGGAAGGGAGGCACAGATACGCAGTATTTT.

The rearrangement links TRBV5-6 to TRBJ2-5, with TRBD1 matching over 7 bases. From germline, CDR1 is SGHDT and CDR2 YYEEEE. V dropped 2 bases and J dropped 4; count of bases not matched to a gene: 2. CDR3 size: 13 residues. CDR3 in amino acids: CASSLTGAETQYF. The CDR3 nucleotides are TGTGCCAGCAGCTTAACAGGGGCAGAGACCCAGTACTTC.

The CDR3 loop is CASSPRKTPGANVLTF. CDR3 sequence (DNA): TGTGCCAGCTCACCACGGAAGACACCTGGGGCCAACGTCCTGACTTTC. The rearrangement links TRBV18 to TRBJ2-6; the D is unclear. Germline CDR1 reads KGHSH; CDR2 reads LQKENI. V shed 1 base and J shed 2 bases, with 9 bases lying between them. The CDR3 extends over 16 amino acids.

The rearrangement joins TRBV23-1 to TRBJ2-7; D call uncertain. TRBV23-1 is recorded as an ORF, its role being uncertain. The CDR3 has 12 residues. Trimming removed 1 base from V and 9 bases from J, with 10 bases in between. This CDR3 is CASSQCFSTQYF. The CDR3 DNA follows: TGCGCCAGCAGTCAATGCTTTTCCACGCAGTACTTC.